The present TCR beta chain was sequenced within a study of naive and memory T cell subsets. This clonotype appeared a few times. The library had UMIs added by 3' ligation of an oligonucleotide to TCR cDNA. The SP2 primer and nested alpha and beta constant region primers amplified ligated cDNA in four rounds. Alpha and beta constant region primers primed reverse transcription for blood and skin samples. TCRdb itself ran the 5' RACE reads through MiXCR, one entry per CDR3 protein. The sample lists about 62,000 distinct CDR3 sequences; approximately 8.5% were seen once. This TCR came from a female donor in good health.

The CDR3 loop is CATSPAGSRANVLTF. The CDR3 nucleotides read TGTGCCACCTCCCCTGCCGGAAGTAGGGCCAACGTCCTGACTTTC. This chain uses TRBV24-1 with TRBJ2-6; no reliable D call. Germline assignment: CDR1 KGHDR and CDR2 SFDVKD. Trimming took 9 bases from V and 5 from J, leaving 16 bases between them. CDR3 length: 15 amino acids.